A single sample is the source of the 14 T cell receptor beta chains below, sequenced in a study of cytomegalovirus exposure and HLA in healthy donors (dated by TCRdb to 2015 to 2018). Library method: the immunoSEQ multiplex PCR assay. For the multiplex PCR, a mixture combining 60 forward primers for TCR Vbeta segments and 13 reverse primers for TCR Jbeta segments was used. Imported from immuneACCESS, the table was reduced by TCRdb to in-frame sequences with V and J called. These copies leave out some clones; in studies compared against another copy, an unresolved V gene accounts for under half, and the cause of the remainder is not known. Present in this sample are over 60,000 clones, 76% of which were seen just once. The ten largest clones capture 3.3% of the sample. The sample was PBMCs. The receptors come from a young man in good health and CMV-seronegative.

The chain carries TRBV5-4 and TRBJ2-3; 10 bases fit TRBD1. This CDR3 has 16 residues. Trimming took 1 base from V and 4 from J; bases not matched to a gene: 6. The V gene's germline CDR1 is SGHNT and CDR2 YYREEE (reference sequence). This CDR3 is CASSLSQGQGSDTQYF. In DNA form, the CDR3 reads TGTGCCAGCAGCTTGTCTCAGGGACAGGGGTCAGATACGCAGTATTTT.

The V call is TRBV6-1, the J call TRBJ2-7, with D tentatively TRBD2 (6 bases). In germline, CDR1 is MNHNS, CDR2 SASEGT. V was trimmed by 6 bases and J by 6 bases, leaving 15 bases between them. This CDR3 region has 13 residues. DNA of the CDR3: TGTGCCAGCAGAAGTATAGCGGTCGGCGAGCAGTACGTC. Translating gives CASRSIAVGEQYV.

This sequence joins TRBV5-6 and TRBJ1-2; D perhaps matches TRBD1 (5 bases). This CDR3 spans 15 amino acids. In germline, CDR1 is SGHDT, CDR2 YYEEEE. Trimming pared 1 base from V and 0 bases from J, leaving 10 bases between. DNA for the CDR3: TGTGCCAGCAGCTTGTGGAGGGGCTCTAACTATGGCTACACCTTC. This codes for CASSLWRGSNYGYTF. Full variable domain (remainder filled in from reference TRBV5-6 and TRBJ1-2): DAGVTQSPTHLIKTRGQQVTLRCSPKSGHDTVSWYQQALGQGPQFIFQYYEEEERQRGNFPDRFSGHQFPNYSSELNVNALLLGDSALYLCASSLWRGSNYGYTFGSGTRLTVV.

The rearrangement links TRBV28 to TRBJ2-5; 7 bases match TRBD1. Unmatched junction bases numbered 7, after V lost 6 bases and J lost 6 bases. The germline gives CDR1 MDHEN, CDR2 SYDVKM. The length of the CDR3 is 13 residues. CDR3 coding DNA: TGTGCCAGCAGGACAGGGACATTAAAGACCCAGTACTTC. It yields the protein CASRTGTLKTQYF.

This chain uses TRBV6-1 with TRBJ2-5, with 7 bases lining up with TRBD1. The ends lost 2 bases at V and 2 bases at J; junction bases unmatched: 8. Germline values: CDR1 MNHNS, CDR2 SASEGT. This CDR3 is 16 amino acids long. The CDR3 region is CASSESTGKGQETQYF. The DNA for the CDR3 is TGTGCCAGCAGTGAATCGACAGGGAAGGGGCAAGAGACCCAGTACTTC.

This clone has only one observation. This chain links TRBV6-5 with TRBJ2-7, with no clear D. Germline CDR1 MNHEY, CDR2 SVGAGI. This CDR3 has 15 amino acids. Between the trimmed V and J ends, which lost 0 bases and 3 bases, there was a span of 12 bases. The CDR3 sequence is CASSYSVYSDYEQYF. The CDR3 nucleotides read TGTGCCAGCAGTTACTCGGTGTATAGTGACTACGAGCAGTACTTC.

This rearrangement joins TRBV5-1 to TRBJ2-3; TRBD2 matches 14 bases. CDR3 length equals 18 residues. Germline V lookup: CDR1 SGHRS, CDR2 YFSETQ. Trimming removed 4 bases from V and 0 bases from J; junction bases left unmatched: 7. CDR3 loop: CASSNGLAGGSSTDTQYF. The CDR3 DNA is TGCGCCAGCAGCAACGGACTAGCGGGGGGCTCAAGCACAGATACGCAGTATTTT.

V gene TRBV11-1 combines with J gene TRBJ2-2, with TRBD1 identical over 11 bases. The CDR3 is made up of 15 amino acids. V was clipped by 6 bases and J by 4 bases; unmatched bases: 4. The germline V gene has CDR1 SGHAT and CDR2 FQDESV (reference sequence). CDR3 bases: TGTGCCAGCAGGTCCGGGACAGGGGGCACCGGGGAGCTGTTTTTT. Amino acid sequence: CASRSGTGGTGELFF.

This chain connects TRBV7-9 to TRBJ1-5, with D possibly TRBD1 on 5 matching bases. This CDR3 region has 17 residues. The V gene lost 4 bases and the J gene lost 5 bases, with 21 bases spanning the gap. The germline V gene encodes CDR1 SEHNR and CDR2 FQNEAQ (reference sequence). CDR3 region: CASSSSRSGGVDQPQHF. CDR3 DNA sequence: TGTGCCAGCAGCTCCTCCCGATCGGGGGGAGTGGATCAGCCCCAGCATTTT.

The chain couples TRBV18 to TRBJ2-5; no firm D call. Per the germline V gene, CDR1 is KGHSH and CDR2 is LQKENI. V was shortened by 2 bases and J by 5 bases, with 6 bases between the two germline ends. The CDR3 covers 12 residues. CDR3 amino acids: CASSPAMETQYF. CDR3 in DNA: TGTGCCAGCTCACCAGCTATGGAGACCCAGTACTTC.

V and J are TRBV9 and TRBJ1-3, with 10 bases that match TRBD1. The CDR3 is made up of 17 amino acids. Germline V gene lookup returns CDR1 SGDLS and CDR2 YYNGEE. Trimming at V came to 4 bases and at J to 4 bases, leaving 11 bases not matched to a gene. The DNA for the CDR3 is TGTGCCAGCAGCCCCCGGGACAGGGGTATTTCCGGAAACACCATATATTTT. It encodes CASSPRDRGISGNTIYF.

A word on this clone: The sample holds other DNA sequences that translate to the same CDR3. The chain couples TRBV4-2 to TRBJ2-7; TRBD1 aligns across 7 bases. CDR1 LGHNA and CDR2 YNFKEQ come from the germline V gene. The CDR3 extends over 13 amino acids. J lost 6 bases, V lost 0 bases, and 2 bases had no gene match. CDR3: CASSQDPGGEQYV. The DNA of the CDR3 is TGTGCCAGCAGCCAAGATCCAGGGGGCGAGCAGTACGTC.

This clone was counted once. DNA for the CDR3: TGTGCCAGCAGTGAAAGCACAGGGGACTATGGCTACACCTTC. Translating it yields CASSESTGDYGYTF. The gene calls are TRBV6-5 and TRBJ1-2; 7 bases agree with TRBD1. CDR3 size: 14 residues. Germline V CDR1 and CDR2: MNHEY, SVGAGI. V was clipped by 5 bases and J by 3 bases; unmatched bases: 6.

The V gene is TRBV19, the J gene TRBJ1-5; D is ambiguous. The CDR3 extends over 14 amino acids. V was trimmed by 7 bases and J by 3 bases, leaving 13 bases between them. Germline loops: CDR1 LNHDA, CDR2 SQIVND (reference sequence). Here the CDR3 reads CASTSLQINQPQHF. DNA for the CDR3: TGTGCCAGTACATCCCTCCAGATCAATCAGCCCCAGCATTTT.